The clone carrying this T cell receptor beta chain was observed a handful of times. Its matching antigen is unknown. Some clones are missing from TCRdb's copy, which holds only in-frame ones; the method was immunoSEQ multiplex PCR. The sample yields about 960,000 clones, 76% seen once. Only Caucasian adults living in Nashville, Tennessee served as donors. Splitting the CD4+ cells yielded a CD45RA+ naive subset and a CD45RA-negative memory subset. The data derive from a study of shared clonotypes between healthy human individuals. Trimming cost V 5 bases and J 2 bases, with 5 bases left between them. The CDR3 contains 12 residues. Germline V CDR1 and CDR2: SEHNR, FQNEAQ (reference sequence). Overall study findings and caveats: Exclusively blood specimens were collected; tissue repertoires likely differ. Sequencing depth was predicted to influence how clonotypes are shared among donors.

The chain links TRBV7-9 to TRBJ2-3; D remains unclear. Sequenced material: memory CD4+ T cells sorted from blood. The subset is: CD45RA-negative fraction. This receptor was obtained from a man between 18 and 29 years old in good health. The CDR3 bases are TGTGCCAGCAGCATTTACACAGATACGCAGTATTTT. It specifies CASSIYTDTQYF.